Each of the 17 T cell receptor beta chains below was sequenced from the same sample in a study of beta chain features in type 1 diabetes. Study observations and caveats: TCRB CDR3s from Type 1 diabetes patients were moderately but significantly shorter in all four CD4+ subsets.

Their specific antigens are unknown. All of the isolated RNA was reverse transcribed, so expressed TCRB transcripts were sequenced. Here immunoSEQ multiplex PCR was the method, and the copy in TCRdb shows in-frame clones only, minus some. The sample includes around 25,000 clones, 69% of them seen just once. The sequenced material came from Tregs from blood. Every receptor here comes from a man younger than 35 with type 1 diabetes.

V usage is TRBV6-1 and J usage is TRBJ2-7, with TRBD2 matching over 8 bases. The CDR3 runs to 12 residues. With V trimmed by 5 bases and J by 7 bases, 4 bases remained unmatched. The germline gives CDR1 MNHNS, CDR2 SASEGT. The CDR3 DNA is TGTGCCAGCAGTTCGCGACTAGCGGAGCAGTACTTC. This sequence encodes CASSSRLAEQYF.

The chain is built from TRBV29-1 and TRBJ1-2; the D gene is possibly TRBD1 (5 bases). Germline-derived CDR1 and CDR2 are SQVTM and ANQGSEA. The CDR3 has 13 residues. V was shortened by 0 bases and J by 6 bases, with 11 bases between the two germline ends. This chain's CDR3 is CSVEDGAGHGYTF. CDR3 nucleotide sequence: TGCAGCGTTGAAGATGGGGCAGGGCATGGCTACACCTTC.

The rearrangement joins TRBV7-2 to TRBJ1-3, with unresolved D. There are 14 residues in the CDR3. Germline CDR1 SGHTA, CDR2 FQGNSA. V was shortened by 1 base and J by 1 base, with 5 bases between the two germline ends. CDR3 loop: CASSLVVSGNTIYF. The CDR3 region has the DNA TGTGCCAGCAGCTTAGTAGTGTCTGGAAACACCATATATTTT.

The rearrangement uses TRBV5-5 and TRBJ2-5, with 9 nucleotides matching TRBD2. The germline CDR1 and CDR2 sequences are SGHKS and YYEKEE (reference sequence). Trimming cost V 5 bases and J 9 bases; bases outside gene matches: 11. This CDR3 has 14 residues. The CDR3 loop is CASRWTSDGRAQYF. CDR3 sequence (DNA): TGTGCCAGCAGATGGACTAGCGACGGTCGGGCCCAGTACTTC.

The chain employs TRBV4-2 and TRBJ2-7, with TRBD2 as a possible D gene (6 bases). Germline loops: CDR1 LGHNA, CDR2 YNFKEQ. Trimming cost V 0 bases and J 7 bases, with 19 bases left between them. The CDR3 has 16 amino acids. CDR3 amino acids: CASSQDVAAGSREQYF. The CDR3 coding sequence is TGTGCCAGCAGCCAAGATGTAGCGGCAGGGAGTCGAGAGCAGTACTTC.

The rearrangement links TRBV9 to TRBJ1-2; 12 bases match TRBD1. Germline V CDR1 and CDR2: SGDLS, YYNGEE. Trimming removed 5 bases from V and 6 bases from J; junction bases left unmatched: 5. The CDR3 extends over 14 amino acids. CDR3: CASSPGQGAHGYTF. The DNA of the CDR3 is TGTGCCAGCAGTCCGGGACAGGGGGCCCATGGCTACACCTTC.

This clone was seen a handful of times. CDR3 sequence (DNA): TGTGCCAGCGGCATGTGGGGCCGTGAGCAGTTCTTC. Translation: CASGMWGREQFF. The chain employs TRBV11-2 and TRBJ2-1, with D maybe TRBD1 (5 bases). Trimming pared 8 bases from V and 9 bases from J, leaving 14 bases between. The CDR3 covers 12 residues. Germline CDR1 SGHAT, CDR2 FQNNGV. Looking up the rest from reference TRBV11-2 and TRBJ2-1 gives the full variable domain: EAGVAQSPRYKIIEKRQSVAFWCNPISGHATLYWYQQILGQGPKLLIQFQNNGVVDDSQLPKDRFSAERLKGVDSTLKIQPAKLEDSAVYLCASGMWGREQFFGPGTRLTVL.

The chain combines TRBV15 with TRBJ2-3; TRBD2 might be the D (6 bases). Trimming stripped 0 bases from V and 0 bases from J, with 10 bases between. This CDR3 has 16 residues. Per the germline V gene, CDR1 is LNHNV and CDR2 is YYDKDF (reference sequence). The CDR3: CATSRDRGVSTDTQYF. As DNA, the CDR3 is TGTGCCACCAGCAGAGACCGCGGGGTCAGCACAGATACGCAGTATTTT. Drawing the rest from reference TRBV15 and TRBJ2-3, the complete variable domain is DAMVIQNPRYQVTQFGKPVTLSCSQTLNHNVMYWYQQKSSQAPKLLFHYYDKDFNNEADTPDNFQSRRPNTSFCFLDIRSPGLGDTAMYLCATSRDRGVSTDTQYFGPGTRLTVL.

This rearrangement joins TRBV28 to TRBJ2-7; D might be TRBD2 (6 bases). Germline V gives CDR1 MDHEN, CDR2 SYDVKM. The length of the CDR3 is 13 residues. With 6 bases removed from V and 0 bases from J, the gap between germline ends came to 9 bases. The CDR3 region has the DNA TGTGCCAGCAGAAATAGCGGCTCCTACGAGCAGTACTTC. This gives the protein CASRNSGSYEQYF.

This chain connects TRBV30 to TRBJ2-5; a possible D gene is TRBD2 (7 bases). Germline CDR1 is GTSNPN and CDR2 is SVGIG (reference sequence). The CDR3 sequence is 13 residues long. The ends were cut back, 5 bases at V and 5 bases at J, with 15 bases in the middle. The CDR3 DNA follows: TGTGCCTGGGAGGTGTCGGGGGGCGAGACCCAGTACTTC. Translation: CAWEVSGGETQYF.

The V gene is TRBV19, the J gene TRBJ2-1; D unresolved. CDR3 length: 13 amino acids. With 4 bases removed from V and 2 bases from J, the gap between germline ends came to 6 bases. The germline CDR1 and CDR2 sequences are LNHDA and SQIVND (reference sequence). In nucleotides, the CDR3 is TGTGCCAGTAGTAGAGCCCCCTACAATGAGCAGTTCTTC. Protein: CASSRAPYNEQFF.

A few counts support this clone. The rearrangement uses TRBV29-1 and TRBJ1-3, with D perhaps matching TRBD1 (6 bases). The germline V and J ends were trimmed by 6 bases and 0 bases, with 9 bases remaining between them. Germline V gene data show CDR1 as SQVTM and CDR2 as ANQGSEA. This CDR3 has 13 residues. The CDR3 loop is CSVTGYSGNTIYF. The CDR3 DNA follows: TGCAGCGTGACAGGATACTCTGGAAACACCATATATTTT. Full variable domain (outside the CDR3, taken from reference TRBV29-1 and TRBJ1-3): SAVISQKPSRDICQRGTSLTIQCQVDSQVTMMFWYRQQPGQSLTLIATANQGSEATYESGFVIDKFPISRPNLTFSTLTVSNMSPEDSSIYLCSVTGYSGNTIYFGEGSWLTVV.

V usage is TRBV4-2 and J usage is TRBJ2-1; 15 nucleotides match TRBD2. V gave up 3 bases and J gave up 8 bases; unmatched junction bases: 8. The V gene's germline CDR1 is LGHNA and CDR2 YNFKEQ. The CDR3 length is 17 residues. The CDR3 DNA follows: TGTGCCAGCAGCCAGGAGCAGGGACTAGCGGGAGGATATGAGCAGTTCTTC. This translates into CASSQEQGLAGGYEQFF.

V usage is TRBV10-1 and J usage is TRBJ2-7; 7 bases line up with TRBD2. CDR3 length equals 12 residues. Trimming took 8 bases from V and 2 from J; bases not matched to a gene: 3. Germline V CDR1 and CDR2: WNHNN, SYGVQD (reference sequence). For the CDR3, the DNA is TGCGCCAGCGGGACTACAGCCTACGAGCAGTACTTC. Translated: CASGTTAYEQYF.

This clone was counted between two and nine times. The chain couples TRBV6-6 to TRBJ2-7; D perhaps matches TRBD2 (7 bases). The CDR3 covers 15 residues. Per the germline V gene, CDR1 is MNHNY and CDR2 is SVGAGI (reference sequence). V was trimmed by 11 bases and J by 3 bases, leaving 23 bases between them. CDR3 in amino acids: CAAAGFGGPDYEQYF. In DNA, the CDR3 is TGTGCCGCCGCAGGCTTCGGGGGGCCCGACTACGAGCAGTACTTC.

J is TRBJ2-7 and V is TRBV19; D remains unclear. This CDR3 comprises 13 residues. Deletions cut 8 bases from V and 2 bases from J, with 13 bases between. Looked up from germline, CDR1 is LNHDA and CDR2 is SQIVND (reference sequence). CDR3 in DNA: TGTGCCAGTTCAGAGTTGGGCCCCTACGAGCAGTACTTC. This translates into CASSELGPYEQYF.

This clone came up a few times. The V call is TRBV7-2, the J call TRBJ2-7, with a possible D match to TRBD2 (5 bases). V lost 5 bases and J lost 2, with 13 bases in between. This CDR3 comprises 14 residues. Germline V gene lookup returns CDR1 SGHTA and CDR2 FQGNSA. Here the CDR3 DNA reads TGTGCCAGCAGCGCCCGGGGTTTAGCCTACGAGCAGTACTTC. This gives the protein CASSARGLAYEQYF.